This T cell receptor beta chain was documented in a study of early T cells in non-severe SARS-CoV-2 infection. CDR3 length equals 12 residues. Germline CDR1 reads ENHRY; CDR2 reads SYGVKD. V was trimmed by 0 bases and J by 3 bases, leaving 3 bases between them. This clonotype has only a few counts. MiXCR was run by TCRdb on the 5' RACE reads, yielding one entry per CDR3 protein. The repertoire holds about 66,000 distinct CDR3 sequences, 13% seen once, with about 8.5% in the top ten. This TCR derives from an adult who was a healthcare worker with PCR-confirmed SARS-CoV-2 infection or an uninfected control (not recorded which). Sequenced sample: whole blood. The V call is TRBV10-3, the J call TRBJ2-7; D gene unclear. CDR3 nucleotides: TGTGCCATCAGTGAGTCTGGCTACGAGCAGTACTTC. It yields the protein CAISESGYEQYF.